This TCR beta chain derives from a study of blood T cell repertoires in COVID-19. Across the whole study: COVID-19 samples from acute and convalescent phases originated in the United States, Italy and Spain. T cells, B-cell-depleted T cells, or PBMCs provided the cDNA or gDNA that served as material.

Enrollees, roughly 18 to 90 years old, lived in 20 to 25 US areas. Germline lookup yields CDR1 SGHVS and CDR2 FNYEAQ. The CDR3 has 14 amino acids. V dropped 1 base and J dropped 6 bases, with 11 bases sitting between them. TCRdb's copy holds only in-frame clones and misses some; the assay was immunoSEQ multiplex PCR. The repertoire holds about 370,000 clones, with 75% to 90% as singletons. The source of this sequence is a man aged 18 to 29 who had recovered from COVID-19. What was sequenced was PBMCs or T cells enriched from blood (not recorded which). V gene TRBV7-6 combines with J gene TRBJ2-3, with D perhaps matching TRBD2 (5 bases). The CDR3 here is CASSLGAGGDTQYF. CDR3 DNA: TGTGCCAGCAGCTTAGGGGCGGGCGGCGATACGCAGTATTTT.